This is a list of T cell receptor beta chains from one sample in a study of CD8 T cells in ankylosing spondylitis. In TCRdb, the 5' RACE reads were re-called with MiXCR into one record per CDR3 protein. The sample records approximately 220,000 distinct CDR3 sequences, about 16% being singletons. Source material: blood, either unsorted or a sorted T cell fraction (not recorded which). Receptors were obtained from a male donor with ankylosing spondylitis. Each CDR3 is given with its conserved first and last residue. The D gene is left open where the match is weak. Some rows have no size entry. The others give once, few or many, or a class for an expanded clone.

J | V | D | size | CDR3 | DNA
TRBJ2-1 | TRBV15 | TRBD2 | - | CATSRDRPSGSNEQFF | TGTGCCACCAGCAGAGATCGGCCTAGCGGGAGCAATGAGCAGTTCTTC
TRBJ1-5 | TRBV27 | TRBD1 | few | CASSMDRDNQPQHF | TGTGCCAGCAGTATGGACAGGGACAATCAGCCCCAGCATTTT
TRBJ2-2 | TRBV20-1 | - | - | CSARDPLAYPNTGELFF | TGCAGTGCTAGAGATCCCCTAGCCTACCCTAACACCGGGGAGCTGTTTTTT
TRBJ2-1 | TRBV6-5 | TRBD1 | few | CASSSSGTAYNEQFF | TGTGCCAGCAGTTCGTCGGGGACAGCTTACAATGAGCAGTTCTTC
TRBJ1-2 | TRBV7-2 | TRBD1 | few | CASSLVETAQGPYGYTF | TGTGCCAGCAGCTTAGTCGAGACGGCACAGGGGCCCTATGGCTACACCTTC
TRBJ2-1 | TRBV7-9 | TRBD2 | - | CASSPDTSGDYNEQFF | TGTGCCAGCAGCCCAGACACTAGCGGGGATTACAATGAGCAGTTCTTC
TRBJ1-1 | TRBV15 | - | few | CATSRDWRAKAFF | TGTGCCACCAGCAGAGATTGGAGGGCCAAGGCTTTCTTT
TRBJ2-1 | TRBV6-6 | - | - | CASSYSIEQFF | TGTGCCAGCAGTTACTCGATTGAGCAGTTCTTC
TRBJ2-1 | TRBV19 | TRBD1 | - | CASSWTGSSYNEQFF | TGTGCCAGTAGCTGGACAGGGAGCTCCTACAATGAGCAGTTCTTC
TRBJ1-4 | TRBV27 | - | few | CASSLLGPVTTNEKLFF | TGTGCCAGCAGTCTCCTCGGTCCCGTCACAACTAATGAAAAACTGTTTTTT
TRBJ2-3 | TRBV10-3 | - | - | CAISEGGSRTDTQYF | TGTGCCATCAGTGAGGGGGGGTCCCGCACAGATACGCAGTATTTT
TRBJ2-2 | TRBV7-3 | - | - | CASSLFPPREVTGELFF | TGTGCCAGCAGCTTATTTCCTCCCCGCGAGGTCACCGGGGAGCTGTTTTTT
TRBJ2-1 | TRBV2 | TRBD2 | - | CASSEVAGGLEQFF | TGTGCCAGCAGTGAAGTCGCGGGGGGACTAGAGCAGTTCTTC
TRBJ2-7 | TRBV7-2 | - | - | CASSLESFVYEQYF | TGTGCCAGCAGCTTAGAATCTTTTGTCTACGAGCAGTACTTC
TRBJ2-7 | TRBV29-1 | TRBD2 | many | CSVVWSSGRASEQYF | TGCAGCGTTGTGTGGTCTAGCGGGAGGGCCAGCGAGCAGTACTTC
TRBJ1-1 | TRBV6-5 | - | once | CASSYLGNAEAFF | TGTGCCAGCAGTTACCTGGGAAACGCTGAAGCTTTCTTT
TRBJ2-7 | TRBV29-1 | TRBD1 | many | CSVAGDSEYEQYF | TGCAGCGTTGCCGGGGACAGCGAGTACGAGCAGTACTTC
TRBJ2-5 | TRBV5-5 | - | - | CASSGLFQETQYF | TGTGCCAGCAGTGGACTGTTCCAAGAGACCCAGTACTTC
TRBJ2-7 | TRBV12-3/TRBV12-4 | TRBD1 | few | CASRPTPGQGPWKGEQYF | TGTGCCAGCAGACCCACTCCGGGACAGGGTCCCTGGAAAGGGGAGCAGTACTTC
TRBJ2-2 | TRBV4-2 | - | few | CASSQGIGYSGELFF | TGTGCCAGCAGCCAAGGGATAGGTTATTCAGGGGAGCTGTTTTTT
TRBJ2-7 | TRBV19 | - | - | CASSMWLAAPYEQYF | TGTGCCAGTAGTATGTGGCTAGCCGCTCCCTACGAGCAGTACTTC
TRBJ2-3 | TRBV7-9 | TRBD2 | few | CASSTLAGSDTQYF | TGTGCCAGCAGCACCCTAGCGGGATCAGATACGCAGTATTTT
TRBJ1-1 | TRBV28 | TRBD1 | - | CASSPIFRDSRTEAFF | TGTGCCAGCAGTCCAATATTCCGGGACAGTCGCACTGAAGCTTTCTTT